This TCR beta chain stems from a study of cytomegalovirus exposure and HLA in healthy donors. Note on this clone: Its specificity is unknown.

Vbeta (60) and Jbeta (13) primers were used in the PCR. The assay was immunoSEQ multiplex PCR, and TCRdb's table has in-frame clones only and misses some. Found here are some 130,000 clones, approximately 85% of them singletons; the top ten hold roughly 1.7%. The germline V and J ends were trimmed by 8 bases and 4 bases, with 13 bases remaining between them. Germline V gene lookup returns CDR1 MNHNS and CDR2 SASEGT. The CDR3 contains 13 residues. Study-level points and caveats: In all likelihood, a cluster of highly shared sequence variants was a sequencing artifact. By a later analysis, the bulk of CMV-associated TCR beta chains appeared HLA-restricted.

This sequence joins TRBV6-1 and TRBJ2-3; D unclear. The sequence derives from a boy aged 10-17 years in good health and CMV-seronegative. The sample consisted of PBMCs. The CDR3 reads CASVYTGSDTQYF. The DNA for the CDR3 is TGTGCCAGCGTTTATACTGGTTCAGATACGCAGTATTTT.